What follows is one T cell receptor beta chain and its context. The germline CDR1 and CDR2 sequences are MNHEY and SVGAGI. The CDR3 totals 15 residues. Trimming removed 2 bases from V and 8 bases from J; junction bases left unmatched: 8. The method was immunoSEQ multiplex PCR; TCRdb's version includes in-frame clones alone and lacks a portion of them. The table shows roughly 160,000 clones, with roughly 84% occurring only once. This entry comes from a study of blood T cell repertoires in COVID-19. This TCR derives from a man aged 65 to 79 with active or convalescent COVID-19. The sample was peripheral blood. The V gene is TRBV6-5, the J gene TRBJ1-4, with 7 positions matching TRBD1. CDR3 region: CASSYRRGRGEKLFF. DNA of the CDR3: TGTGCCAGCAGTTACCGTAGGGGGCGAGGGGAAAAACTGTTTTTT.